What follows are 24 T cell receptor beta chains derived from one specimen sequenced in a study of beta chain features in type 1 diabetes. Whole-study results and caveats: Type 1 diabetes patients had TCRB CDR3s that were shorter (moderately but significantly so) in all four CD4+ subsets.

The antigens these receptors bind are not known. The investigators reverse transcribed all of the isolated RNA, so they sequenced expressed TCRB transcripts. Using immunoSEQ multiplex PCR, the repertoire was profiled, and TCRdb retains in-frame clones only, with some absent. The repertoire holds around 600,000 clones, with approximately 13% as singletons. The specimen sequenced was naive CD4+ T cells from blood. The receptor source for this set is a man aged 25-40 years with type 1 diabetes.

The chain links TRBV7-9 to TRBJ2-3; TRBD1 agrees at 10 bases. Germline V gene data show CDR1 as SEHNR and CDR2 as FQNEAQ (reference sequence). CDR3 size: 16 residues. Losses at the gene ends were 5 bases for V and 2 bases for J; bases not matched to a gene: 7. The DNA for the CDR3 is TGTGCCAGCAGCCGACCCGGGACAGGGGACACAGATACGCAGTATTTT. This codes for CASSRPGTGDTDTQYF.

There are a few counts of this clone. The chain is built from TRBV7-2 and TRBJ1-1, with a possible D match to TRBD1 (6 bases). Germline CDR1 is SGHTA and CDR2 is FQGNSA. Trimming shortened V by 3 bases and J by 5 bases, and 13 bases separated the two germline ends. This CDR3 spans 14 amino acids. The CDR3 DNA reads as TGTGCCAGCAGCTTTACAGGGAAGTGGACTGAAGCTTTCTTT. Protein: CASSFTGKWTEAFF. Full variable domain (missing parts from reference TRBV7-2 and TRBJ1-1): GAGVSQSPSNKVTEKGKDVELRCDPISGHTALYWYRQSLGQGLEFLIYFQGNSAPDKSGLPSDRFSAERTGGSVSTLTIQRTQQEDSAVYLCASSFTGKWTEAFFGQGTRLTVV.

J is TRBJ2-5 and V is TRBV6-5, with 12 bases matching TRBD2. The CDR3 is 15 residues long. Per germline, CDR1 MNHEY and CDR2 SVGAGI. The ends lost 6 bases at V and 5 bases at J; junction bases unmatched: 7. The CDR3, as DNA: TGTGCCAGCAGACGACGACTAGCGGGGGAGGAGACCCAGTACTTC. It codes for CASRRRLAGEETQYF.

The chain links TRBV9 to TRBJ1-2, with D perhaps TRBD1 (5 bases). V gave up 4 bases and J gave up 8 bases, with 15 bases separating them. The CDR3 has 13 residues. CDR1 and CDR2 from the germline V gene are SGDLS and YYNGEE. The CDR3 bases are TGTGCCAGCAGCCTCGACAGCTATGGAGGCTACACCTTC. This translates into CASSLDSYGGYTF.

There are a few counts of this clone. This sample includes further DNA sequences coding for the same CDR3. The DNA of the CDR3 is TGTGCCAGCAGCCCCCGGAGAACCGGGGAGCTGTTTTTT. Its translation is CASSPRRTGELFF. The J gene is TRBJ2-2, the V gene TRBV7-2, with unresolved D. Trimming pared 5 bases from V and 5 bases from J, leaving 9 bases between. Germline V lookup: CDR1 SGHTA, CDR2 FQGNSA. The CDR3 has 13 amino acids.

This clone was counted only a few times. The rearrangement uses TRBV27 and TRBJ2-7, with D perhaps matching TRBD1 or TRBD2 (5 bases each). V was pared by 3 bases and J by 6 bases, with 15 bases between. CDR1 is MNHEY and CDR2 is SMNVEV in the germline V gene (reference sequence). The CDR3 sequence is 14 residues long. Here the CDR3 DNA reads TGTGCCAGCAGTTTCCGGGGCCCTGGGGGCGAGCAGTACTTC. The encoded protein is CASSFRGPGGEQYF.

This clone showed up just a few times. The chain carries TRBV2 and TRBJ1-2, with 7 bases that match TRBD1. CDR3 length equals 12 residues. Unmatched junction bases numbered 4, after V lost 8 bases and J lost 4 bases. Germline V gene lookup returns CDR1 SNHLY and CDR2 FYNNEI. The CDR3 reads CASPAGGYGYTF. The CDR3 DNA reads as TGTGCCAGCCCCGCAGGGGGCTATGGCTACACCTTC.

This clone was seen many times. CDR3 in DNA: TGTGCCATCTCTACGGCGTCTCCCACAGATACGCAGTATTTT. Protein product: CAISTASPTDTQYF. The V call is TRBV10-3, the J call TRBJ2-3; no clear D gene. Germline V gene data show CDR1 as ENHRY and CDR2 as SYGVKD. V lost 8 bases to trimming and J lost 2 bases, with 14 bases between them. The CDR3 sequence is 14 residues long.

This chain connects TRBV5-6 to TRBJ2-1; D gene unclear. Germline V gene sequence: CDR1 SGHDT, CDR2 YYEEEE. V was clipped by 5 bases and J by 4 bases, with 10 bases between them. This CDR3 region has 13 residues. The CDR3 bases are TGTGCCAGCAGTTCCGGTGGGTACAATGAGCAGTTCTTC. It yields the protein CASSSGGYNEQFF.

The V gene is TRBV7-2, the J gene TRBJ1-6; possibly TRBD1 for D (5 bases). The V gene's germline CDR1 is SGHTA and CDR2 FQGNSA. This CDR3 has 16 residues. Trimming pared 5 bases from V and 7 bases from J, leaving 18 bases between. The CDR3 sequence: CASSARAPTANSPLHF. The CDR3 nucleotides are TGTGCCAGCAGCGCCAGGGCCCCGACGGCGAATTCACCCCTCCACTTT.

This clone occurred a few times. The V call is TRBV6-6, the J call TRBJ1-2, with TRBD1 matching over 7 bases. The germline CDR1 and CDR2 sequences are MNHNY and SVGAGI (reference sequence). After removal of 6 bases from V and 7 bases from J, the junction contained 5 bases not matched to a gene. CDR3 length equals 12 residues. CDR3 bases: TGTGCCAGCAGCAACAGGGGTCGTGGCTACACCTTC. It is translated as CASSNRGRGYTF.

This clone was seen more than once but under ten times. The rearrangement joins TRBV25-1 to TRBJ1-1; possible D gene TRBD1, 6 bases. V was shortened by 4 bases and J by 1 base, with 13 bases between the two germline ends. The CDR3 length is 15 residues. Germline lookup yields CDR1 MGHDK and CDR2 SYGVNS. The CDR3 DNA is TGTGCCAGCAGTGCTCTAGGAGGGGGGAACACTGAAGCTTTCTTT. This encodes CASSALGGGNTEAFF.

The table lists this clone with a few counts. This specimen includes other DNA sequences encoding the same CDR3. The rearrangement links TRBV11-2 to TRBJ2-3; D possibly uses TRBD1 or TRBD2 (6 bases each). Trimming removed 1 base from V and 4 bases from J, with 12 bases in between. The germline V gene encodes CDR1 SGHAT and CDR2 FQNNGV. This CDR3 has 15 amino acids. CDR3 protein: CASSLGGGGADTQYF. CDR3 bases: TGTGCCAGCAGCTTAGGAGGGGGAGGCGCAGATACGCAGTATTTT.

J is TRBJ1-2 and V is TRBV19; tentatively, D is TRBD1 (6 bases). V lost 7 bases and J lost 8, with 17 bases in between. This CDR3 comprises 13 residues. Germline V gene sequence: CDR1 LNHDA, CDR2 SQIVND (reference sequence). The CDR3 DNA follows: TGTGCCAGTAATCCAGGGGATCTACGGGGCTACACCTTC. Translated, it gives CASNPGDLRGYTF.

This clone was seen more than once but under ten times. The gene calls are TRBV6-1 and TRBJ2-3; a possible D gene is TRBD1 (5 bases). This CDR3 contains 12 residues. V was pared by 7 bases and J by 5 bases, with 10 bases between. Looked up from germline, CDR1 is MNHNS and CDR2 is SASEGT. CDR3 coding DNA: TGTGCCAGCAAGGGGAACGGAGATACGCAGTATTTT. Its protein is CASKGNGDTQYF.

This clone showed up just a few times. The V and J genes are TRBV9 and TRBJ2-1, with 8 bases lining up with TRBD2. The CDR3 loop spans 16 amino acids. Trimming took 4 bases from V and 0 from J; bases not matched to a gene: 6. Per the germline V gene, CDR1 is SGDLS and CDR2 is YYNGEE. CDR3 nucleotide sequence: TGTGCCAGCAGCCCAACCGGGACTAGCTCCTACAATGAGCAGTTCTTC. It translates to CASSPTGTSSYNEQFF.

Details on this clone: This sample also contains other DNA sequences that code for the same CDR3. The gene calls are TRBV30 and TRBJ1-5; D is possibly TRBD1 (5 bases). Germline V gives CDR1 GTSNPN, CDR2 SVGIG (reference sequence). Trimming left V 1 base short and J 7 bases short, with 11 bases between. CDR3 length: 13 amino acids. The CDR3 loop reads CAWSGSGGQPQHF. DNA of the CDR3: TGTGCCTGGAGTGGGTCCGGGGGACAGCCCCAGCATTTT.

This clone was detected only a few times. The chain's CDR3 is CAISGTATLGEQYF. For the CDR3, the DNA is TGTGCCATCAGTGGAACGGCCACCCTAGGGGAGCAGTACTTC. This chain connects TRBV10-3 to TRBJ2-7; D remains unclear. The CDR3 is 14 residues long. Trimming shortened V by 4 bases and J by 7 bases, and 17 bases separated the two germline ends. From germline, CDR1 is ENHRY and CDR2 SYGVKD.

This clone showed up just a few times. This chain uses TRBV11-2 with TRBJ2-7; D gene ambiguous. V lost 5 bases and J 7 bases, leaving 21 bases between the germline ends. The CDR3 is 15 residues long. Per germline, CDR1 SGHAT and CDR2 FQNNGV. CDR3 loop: CASSPSLRQQFEQYF. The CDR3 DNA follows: TGTGCCAGCAGCCCTTCCCTAAGGCAGCAGTTTGAGCAGTACTTC.

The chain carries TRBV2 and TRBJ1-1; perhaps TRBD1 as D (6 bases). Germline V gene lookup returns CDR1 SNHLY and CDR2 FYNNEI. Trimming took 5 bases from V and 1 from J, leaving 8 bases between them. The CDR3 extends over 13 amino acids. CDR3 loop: CASSPTGNTEAFF. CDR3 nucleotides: TGTGCCAGCAGTCCGACAGGGAACACTGAAGCTTTCTTT.

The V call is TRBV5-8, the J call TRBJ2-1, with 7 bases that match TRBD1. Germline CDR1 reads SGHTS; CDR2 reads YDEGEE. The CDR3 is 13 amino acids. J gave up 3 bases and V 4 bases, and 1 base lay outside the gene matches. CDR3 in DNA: TGTGCCAGCAGCAGGGACAGCTACAATGAGCAGTTCTTC. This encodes CASSRDSYNEQFF.

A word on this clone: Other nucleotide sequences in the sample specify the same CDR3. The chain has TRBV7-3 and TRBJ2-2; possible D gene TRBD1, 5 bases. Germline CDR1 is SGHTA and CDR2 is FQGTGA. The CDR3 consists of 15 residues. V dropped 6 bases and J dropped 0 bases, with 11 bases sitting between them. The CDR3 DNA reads TGTGCCAGCAGTCCGACAGTGACGAACACCGGGGAGCTGTTTTTT. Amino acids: CASSPTVTNTGELFF.

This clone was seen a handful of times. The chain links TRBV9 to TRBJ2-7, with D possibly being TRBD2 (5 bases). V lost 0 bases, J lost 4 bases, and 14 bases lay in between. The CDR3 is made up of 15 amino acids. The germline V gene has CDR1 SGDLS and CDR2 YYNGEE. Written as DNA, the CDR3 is TGTGCCAGCAGCGTAGCCGGGGAGACGAGGTACGAGCAGTACTTC. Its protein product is CASSVAGETRYEQYF.

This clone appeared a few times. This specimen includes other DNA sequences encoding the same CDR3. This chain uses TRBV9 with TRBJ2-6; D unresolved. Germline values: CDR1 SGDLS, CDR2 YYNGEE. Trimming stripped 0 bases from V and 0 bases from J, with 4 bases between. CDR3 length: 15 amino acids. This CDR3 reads CASSVDISGANVLTF. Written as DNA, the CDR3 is TGTGCCAGCAGCGTAGATATCTCTGGGGCCAACGTCCTGACTTTC.